Below are 22 T cell receptor beta chains sequenced from a single sample in a study of cytomegalovirus exposure and HLA in healthy donors. TCRdb's copy holds only in-frame clones and misses some; the assay was immunoSEQ multiplex PCR. Of 190,000 or so clones listed, 80% to 85% are singletons. The sequenced sample was PBMCs. The receptors derive from a woman under 30 in good health and CMV-seropositive.

The CDR3 sequence: CASSGWTGGVGEQYF. CDR3 nucleotide sequence: TGCGCCAGCAGCGGTTGGACAGGGGGCGTCGGCGAGCAGTACTTC. The chain is built from TRBV5-1 and TRBJ2-7; TRBD1 agrees at 11 bases. V shed 4 bases, J shed 6 bases, and the junction held 9 bases outside the gene matches. Germline CDR1 reads SGHRS; CDR2 reads YFSETQ. This CDR3 spans 15 amino acids. The whole variable domain, filled in from reference TRBV5-1 and TRBJ2-7, reads KAGVTQTPRYLIKTRGQQVTLSCSPISGHRSVSWYQQTPGQGLQFLFEYFSETQRNKGNFPGRFSGRQFSNSRSEMNVSTLELGDSALYLCASSGWTGGVGEQYFGPGTRLTVT.

This chain uses TRBV19 with TRBJ2-7, with 8 bases fitting TRBD2. Looked up from germline, CDR1 is LNHDA and CDR2 is SQIVND (reference sequence). The CDR3 has 14 amino acids. J gave up 5 bases and V 4 bases, and 7 bases lay outside the gene matches. The CDR3 is CASSRQRGSHEQYF. CDR3 nucleotides: TGTGCCAGTAGTAGACAGCGGGGGTCCCACGAGCAGTACTTC.

This CDR3 reads CASSSIAVTRAQQGSEQFF. CDR3 in DNA: TGCGCCAGCAGCTCCATAGCTGTCACCAGGGCTCAGCAAGGCAGTGAGCAGTTCTTC. The chain couples TRBV5-1 to TRBJ2-1; TRBD1 might be the D (5 bases). The CDR3 loop spans 19 amino acids. V was shortened by 3 bases and J by 9 bases, with 31 bases between the two germline ends. The germline V gene has CDR1 SGHRS and CDR2 YFSETQ. The full variable domain, its missing parts supplied by reference TRBV5-1 and TRBJ2-1, is KAGVTQTPRYLIKTRGQQVTLSCSPISGHRSVSWYQQTPGQGLQFLFEYFSETQRNKGNFPGRFSGRQFSNSRSEMNVSTLELGDSALYLCASSSIAVTRAQQGSEQFFGPGTRLTVL.

The chain combines TRBV9 with TRBJ1-1; D is possibly TRBD1 (5 bases). Trimming pared 0 bases from V and 4 bases from J, leaving 10 bases between. Germline CDR1 is SGDLS and CDR2 is YYNGEE. CDR3 size: 14 residues. The DNA of the CDR3 is TGTGCCAGCAGCGTAGAATCGGGGGGCACTGAAGCTTTCTTT. This sequence encodes CASSVESGGTEAFF.

The chain joins TRBV7-8 to TRBJ1-5; possible D gene TRBD1, 6 bases. Germline lookup yields CDR1 SGHVS and CDR2 FQNEAQ. This CDR3 is built from 17 residues. V lost 5 bases to trimming and J lost 0 bases, with 17 bases between them. This CDR3 is CASSPLGGAYSNQPQHF. CDR3 in DNA: TGTGCCAGCAGCCCCCTGGGGGGGGCCTATAGCAATCAGCCCCAGCATTTT. Filled out from reference TRBV7-8 and TRBJ1-5, the complete variable domain reads GAGVSQSPRYKVAKRGQDVALRCDPISGHVSLFWYQQALGQGPEFLTYFQNEAQLDKSGLPSDRFFAERPEGSVSTLKIQRTQQEDSAVYLCASSPLGGAYSNQPQHFGDGTRLSIL.

The chain recombines TRBV5-6 with TRBJ2-2, with D possibly matching TRBD2 (6 bases). The CDR3 length is 13 residues. Looked up from germline, CDR1 is SGHDT and CDR2 is YYEEEE. V lost 10 bases to trimming and J lost 4 bases, with 14 bases between them. CDR3: CASTGLPTGELFF. In DNA, the CDR3 is TGTGCCTCAACGGGACTCCCCACCGGGGAGCTGTTTTTT.

This clone was observed once. CDR3 sequence (DNA): TGTGCCAGCGGGGGAACAGGCGGCAATCAGCCCCAGCATTTT. Its protein product is CASGGTGGNQPQHF. The chain recombines TRBV19 with TRBJ1-5; D is perhaps TRBD1 (5 bases). Trimming left V 9 bases short and J 2 bases short, with 14 bases between. This CDR3 contains 14 residues. Germline CDR1 LNHDA, CDR2 SQIVND (reference sequence).

This chain links TRBV2 with TRBJ2-3; D unresolved. CDR3 size: 13 residues. V was trimmed by 4 bases and J by 4 bases, leaving 9 bases between them. Germline V lookup: CDR1 SNHLY, CDR2 FYNNEI. The CDR3 loop reads CASSVSAADTQYF. In DNA, the CDR3 is TGTGCCAGCAGTGTCTCCGCGGCAGATACGCAGTATTTT.

The chain has TRBV6-1 and TRBJ2-7; 8 bases are shared with TRBD2. CDR1 and CDR2 (germline): MNHNS, SASEGT. Trimming at V came to 4 bases and at J to 2 bases, leaving 10 bases not matched to a gene. The CDR3 spans 16 residues. The CDR3 region is CASSVNFGRGAYEQYF. Written as DNA, the CDR3 is TGTGCCAGCAGTGTCAATTTTGGGCGGGGGGCCTACGAGCAGTACTTC.

This rearrangement joins TRBV5-1 to TRBJ1-1; 10 bases line up with TRBD1. Germline values: CDR1 SGHRS, CDR2 YFSETQ. The CDR3 spans 16 residues. With 4 bases clipped from V and 4 bases from J, the junction kept 10 bases outside the gene matches. This CDR3 reads CASSGGTGVKSTEAFF. Written as DNA, the CDR3 is TGCGCCAGCAGCGGCGGGACAGGGGTTAAGAGCACTGAAGCTTTCTTT. The full variable domain, with the rest looked up from reference TRBV5-1 and TRBJ1-1, is KAGVTQTPRYLIKTRGQQVTLSCSPISGHRSVSWYQQTPGQGLQFLFEYFSETQRNKGNFPGRFSGRQFSNSRSEMNVSTLELGDSALYLCASSGGTGVKSTEAFFGQGTRLTVV.

The chain links TRBV7-2 to TRBJ2-2, with 7 bases matching TRBD1. The CDR3 covers 17 residues. CDR1 and CDR2 from the germline V gene are SGHTA and FQGNSA. V lost 6 bases to trimming and J lost 2 bases; unmatched junction nucleotides: 12. The CDR3 region has the DNA TGTGCCAGCAGGGGGACAGAGAATCACTTTAACACCGGGGAGCTGTTTTTT. It specifies CASRGTENHFNTGELFF.

The rearrangement links TRBV5-4 to TRBJ2-2; 11 bases align to TRBD2. The CDR3 is made up of 16 amino acids. Germline loops: CDR1 SGHNT, CDR2 YYREEE (reference sequence). Losses at the gene ends were 3 bases for V and 2 bases for J; bases not matched to a gene: 3. The CDR3 protein is CASSYLAGGNTGELFF. The CDR3 DNA sequence: TGTGCCAGCAGCTACCTAGCGGGGGGTAACACCGGGGAGCTGTTTTTT.

This chain uses TRBV19 with TRBJ2-1; TRBD2 matches 16 bases. This CDR3 region has 18 residues. The ends lost 4 bases at V and 0 bases at J; junction bases unmatched: 3. CDR1 LNHDA and CDR2 SQIVND come from the germline V gene (reference sequence). CDR3 nucleotide sequence: TGTGCCAGTAGTACAGGGACTAGCGGGGGGGTCTCCTACAATGAGCAGTTCTTC. Its translation is CASSTGTSGGVSYNEQFF.

V is TRBV7-7 and J is TRBJ2-5, with 7 bases matching TRBD1. V was clipped by 5 bases and J by 2 bases; unmatched bases: 2. Germline V lookup: CDR1 SSHAT, CDR2 FNYEAQ (reference sequence). The CDR3 runs 13 residues. CDR3 sequence: CASSRDSQETQYF. CDR3 in DNA: TGTGCCAGCAGCCGGGACAGTCAAGAGACCCAGTACTTC. Based on the CDR3 plus reference TRBV7-7 and TRBJ2-5, the full variable domain is GAGVSQSPRYKVTKRGQDVTLRCDPISSHATLYWYQQALGQGPEFLTYFNYEAQPDKSGLPSDRFSAERPEGSISTLTIQRTEQRDSAMYRCASSRDSQETQYFGPGTRLLVL.

The chain couples TRBV5-8 to TRBJ2-7, with a possible D match to TRBD1 (6 bases). The CDR3 contains 13 residues. V shed 4 bases and J shed 2 bases, with 10 bases lying between them. Per germline, CDR1 SGHTS and CDR2 YDEGEE. The CDR3 here is CASSIRDTYEQYF. CDR3 nucleotide sequence: TGTGCCAGCAGCATCCGGGACACCTACGAGCAGTACTTC.

This chain's CDR3 is CASSLGAATGEAFF. The DNA for the CDR3 is TGTGCCAGCAGCTTAGGCGCGGCGACGGGTGAAGCTTTCTTT. V is TRBV11-2 and J is TRBJ1-1; D is unresolved. V lost 1 base, J lost 7 bases, and 13 bases lay in between. The length of the CDR3 is 14 residues. Germline V gene data show CDR1 as SGHAT and CDR2 as FQNNGV. The full variable domain, with the rest looked up from reference TRBV11-2 and TRBJ1-1, is EAGVAQSPRYKIIEKRQSVAFWCNPISGHATLYWYQQILGQGPKLLIQFQNNGVVDDSQLPKDRFSAERLKGVDSTLKIQPAKLEDSAVYLCASSLGAATGEAFFGQGTRLTVV.

V is TRBV28 and J is TRBJ2-5; 7 bases are shared with TRBD1. The CDR3 consists of 14 residues. J gave up 2 bases and V 7 bases, and 7 bases lay outside the gene matches. Germline V gene lookup returns CDR1 MDHEN and CDR2 SYDVKM. As DNA, the CDR3 is TGTGCCAGCACCACCCGGGACAGACAAGAGACCCAGTACTTC. Amino acids: CASTTRDRQETQYF.

The V and J genes are TRBV7-2 and TRBJ2-5; D may be TRBD2 (5 bases). The germline V and J ends were trimmed by 5 bases and 8 bases, with 12 bases remaining between them. The germline CDR1 and CDR2 sequences are SGHTA and FQGNSA. The CDR3 sequence is 12 residues long. The CDR3 sequence is CASSIRSGTQYF. CDR3 in DNA: TGTGCCAGCAGCATAAGGTCGGGAACCCAGTACTTC.

The V call is TRBV4-1, the J call TRBJ2-2, with 10 bases aligning to TRBD1. Germline V gene sequence: CDR1 MGHRA, CDR2 YSYEKL. The CDR3 covers 16 residues. The V segment lost 0 bases and the J segment 4 bases; nucleotides outside the gene matches: 2. The CDR3 bases are TGCGCCAGCAGCCAAGAGGGACAGGGGCTCACCGGGGAGCTGTTTTTT. Residues: CASSQEGQGLTGELFF.

The J gene is TRBJ1-4, the V gene TRBV5-8; D may be TRBD1 (6 bases). V was shortened by 1 base and J by 4 bases, with 8 bases between the two germline ends. Per the germline V gene, CDR1 is SGHTS and CDR2 is YDEGEE. The CDR3 length is 14 residues. CDR3 in amino acids: CASSLTGHNEKLFF. The CDR3 bases are TGTGCCAGCAGCTTGACAGGGCATAATGAAAAACTGTTTTTT.

The chain recombines TRBV6-6 with TRBJ1-6; a weak D match, TRBD1 (5 bases). Trimming stripped 5 bases from V and 8 bases from J, with 13 bases between. CDR3 length: 14 amino acids. CDR1 is MNHNY, CDR2 SVGAGI, per germline (reference sequence). CDR3 sequence reads: CASSNAGGYSPLHF. The CDR3 bases are TGTGCCAGCAGTAATGCCGGGGGGTATTCACCCCTCCACTTT.

This sequence joins TRBV7-6 and TRBJ1-2, with a weak D call TRBD1 (5 bases). CDR1 and CDR2 from the germline V gene are SGHVS and FNYEAQ. CDR3 length: 14 amino acids. V lost 5 bases and J lost 4, with 14 bases in between. The CDR3 DNA reads TGTGCCAGCAGCCCCCTCGGAGGGGTCTATGGCTACACCTTC. Translation: CASSPLGGVYGYTF.